This T cell receptor beta chain came from a study of blood T cell repertoires in COVID-19. Germline CDR1 SGHVS, CDR2 FQNEAQ. V lost 5 bases to trimming and J lost 3 bases; unmatched junction nucleotides: 8. The CDR3 runs 16 residues. Original methodology: Amplification of reference gene primers provided the estimated nucleated cell counts. TCRdb's table, derived via immunoSEQ multiplex PCR, lists solely in-frame clones and lacks some. The D gene and trimming were derived from the DNA, and the V and J assignments and clone size from that table. The sample includes some 150,000 clones, about 89% of them seen just once.

Sequenced input: peripheral blood. The chain has TRBV7-8 and TRBJ1-3; 9 bases are a match to TRBD1. The source of this sequence is a man aged 50 to 59 who had recovered from COVID-19. CDR3 amino acids: CASSRTGGAFGNTIYF. The CDR3 nucleotides read TGTGCCAGCAGCCGAACAGGGGGCGCGTTTGGAAACACCATATATTTT.